The subject of this entry is one TCR beta chain. This sample is part of a study of beta chain features in type 1 diabetes. Sampling consisted of one heparinised blood draw per donor, averaging around 120 mL. Germline CDR1 is SGHDN and CDR2 is FVKESK. J lost 7 bases, V lost 4 bases, and 7 bases had no gene match. This CDR3 is 14 amino acids long. Expressed TCRB transcripts were sequenced, since all the RNA that had been isolated was reverse transcribed. The protocol was immunoSEQ multiplex PCR, while the TCRdb copy is restricted to in-frame clones and leaves out a portion. The repertoire holds about 15,000 clones, with about 40% as singletons.

The chain is built from TRBV14 and TRBJ2-5, with TRBD2 identical over 9 bases. This clonotype was obtained from a woman aged 40 to 49 in good health. Sequencing was performed on stem cell memory CD4+ T cells from blood. CDR3 in amino acids: CASSLAGASRTQYF. Written as DNA, the CDR3 is TGTGCCAGCAGCCTAGCGGGGGCCAGTAGGACCCAGTACTTC. Combining the CDR3 with reference TRBV14 and TRBJ2-5 gives the whole variable domain EAGVTQFPSHSVIEKGQTVTLRCDPISGHDNLYWYRRVMGKEIKFLLHFVKESKQDESGMPNNRFLAERTGGTYSTLKVQPAELEDSGVYFCASSLAGASRTQYFGPGTRLLVL.